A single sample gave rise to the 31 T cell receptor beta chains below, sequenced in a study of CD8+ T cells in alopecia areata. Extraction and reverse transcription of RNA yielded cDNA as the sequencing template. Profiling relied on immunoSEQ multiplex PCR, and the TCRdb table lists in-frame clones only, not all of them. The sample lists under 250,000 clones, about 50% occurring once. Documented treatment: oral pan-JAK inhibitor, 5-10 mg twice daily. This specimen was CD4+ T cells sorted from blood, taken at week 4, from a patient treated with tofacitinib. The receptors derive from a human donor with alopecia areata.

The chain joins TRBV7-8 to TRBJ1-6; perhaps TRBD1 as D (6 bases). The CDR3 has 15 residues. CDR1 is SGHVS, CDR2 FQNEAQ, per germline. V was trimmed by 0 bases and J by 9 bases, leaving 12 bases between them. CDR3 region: CASSLAQGGSSPLHF. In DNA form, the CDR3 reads TGTGCCAGCAGCTTAGCACAGGGTGGCAGTTCACCCCTCCACTTT.

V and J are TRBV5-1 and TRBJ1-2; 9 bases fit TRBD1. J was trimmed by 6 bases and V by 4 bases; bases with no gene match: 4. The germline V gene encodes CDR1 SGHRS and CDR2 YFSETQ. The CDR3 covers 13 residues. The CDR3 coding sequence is TGCGCCAGCAGCGACGGGACAGGGAATGGCTACACCTTC. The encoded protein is CASSDGTGNGYTF.

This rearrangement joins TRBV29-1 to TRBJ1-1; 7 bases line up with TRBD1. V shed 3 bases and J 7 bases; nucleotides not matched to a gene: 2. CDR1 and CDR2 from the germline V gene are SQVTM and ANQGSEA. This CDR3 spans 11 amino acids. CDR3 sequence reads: CSVEGQFEAFF. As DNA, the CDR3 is TGCAGCGTTGAGGGACAGTTTGAAGCTTTCTTT.

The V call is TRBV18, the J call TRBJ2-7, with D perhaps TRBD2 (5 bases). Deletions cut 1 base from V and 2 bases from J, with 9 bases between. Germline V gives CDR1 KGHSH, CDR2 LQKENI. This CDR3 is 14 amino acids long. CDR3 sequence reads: CASSPRGAAYEQYF. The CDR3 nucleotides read TGTGCCAGCTCACCACGGGGAGCGGCCTACGAGCAGTACTTC.

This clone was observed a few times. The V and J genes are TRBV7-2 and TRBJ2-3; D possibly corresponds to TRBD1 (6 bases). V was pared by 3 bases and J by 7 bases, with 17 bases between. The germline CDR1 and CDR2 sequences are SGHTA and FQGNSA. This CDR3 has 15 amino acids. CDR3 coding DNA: TGTGCCAGCAGCTTTTACTCAAGAGGGACAAATACGCAGTATTTT. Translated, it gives CASSFYSRGTNTQYF.

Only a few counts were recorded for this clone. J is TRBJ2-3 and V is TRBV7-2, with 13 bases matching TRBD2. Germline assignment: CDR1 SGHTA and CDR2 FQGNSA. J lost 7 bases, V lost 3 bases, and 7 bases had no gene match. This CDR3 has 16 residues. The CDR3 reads CASSFSGLAGAHTQYF. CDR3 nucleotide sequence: TGTGCCAGCAGCTTTTCCGGACTAGCGGGGGCCCATACGCAGTATTTT.

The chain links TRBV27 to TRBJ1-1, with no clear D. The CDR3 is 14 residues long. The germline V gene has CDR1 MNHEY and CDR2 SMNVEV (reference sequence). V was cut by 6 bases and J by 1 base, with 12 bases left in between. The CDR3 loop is CASRDRQGNTEAFF. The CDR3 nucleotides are TGTGCCAGCAGGGACCGGCAAGGGAACACTGAAGCTTTCTTT.

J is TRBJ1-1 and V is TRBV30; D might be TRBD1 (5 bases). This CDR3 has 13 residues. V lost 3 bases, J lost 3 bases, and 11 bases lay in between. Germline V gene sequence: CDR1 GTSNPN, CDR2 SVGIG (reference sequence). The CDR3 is CAWRRGRDTEAFF. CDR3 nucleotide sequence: TGTGCCTGGAGGCGGGGGAGGGACACTGAAGCTTTCTTT.

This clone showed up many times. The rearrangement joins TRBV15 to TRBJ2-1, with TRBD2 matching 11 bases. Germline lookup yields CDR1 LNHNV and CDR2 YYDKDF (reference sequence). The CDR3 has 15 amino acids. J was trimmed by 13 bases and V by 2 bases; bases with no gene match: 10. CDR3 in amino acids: CATSRQTSLAGEQFF. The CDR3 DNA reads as TGTGCCACCAGCAGACAAACGTCACTAGCGGGGGAACAGTTCTTC. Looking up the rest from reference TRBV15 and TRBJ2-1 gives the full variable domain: DAMVIQNPRYQVTQFGKPVTLSCSQTLNHNVMYWYQQKSSQAPKLLFHYYDKDFNNEADTPDNFQSRRPNTSFCFLDIRSPGLGDTAMYLCATSRQTSLAGEQFFGPGTRLTVL.

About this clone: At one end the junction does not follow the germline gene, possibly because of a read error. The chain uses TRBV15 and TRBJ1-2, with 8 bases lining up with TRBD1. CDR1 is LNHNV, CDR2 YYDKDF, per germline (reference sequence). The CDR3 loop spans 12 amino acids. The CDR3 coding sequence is TGTGCCACCAGCAGAGATCAAGGACAGGGCGCCTTC. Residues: CATSRDQGQGAF.

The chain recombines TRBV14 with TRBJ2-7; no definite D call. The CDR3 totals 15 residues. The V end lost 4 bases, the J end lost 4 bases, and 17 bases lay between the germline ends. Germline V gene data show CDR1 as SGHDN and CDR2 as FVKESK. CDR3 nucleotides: TGTGCCAGCAGCCCCAGAGCCATAAGGAATTACGAGCAGTACTTC. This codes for CASSPRAIRNYEQYF.

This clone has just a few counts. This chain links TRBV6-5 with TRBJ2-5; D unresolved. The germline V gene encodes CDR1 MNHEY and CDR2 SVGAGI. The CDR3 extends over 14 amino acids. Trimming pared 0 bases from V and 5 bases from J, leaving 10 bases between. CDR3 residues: CASSYSSYGETQYF. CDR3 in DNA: TGTGCCAGCAGTTACTCGAGCTACGGGGAGACCCAGTACTTC.

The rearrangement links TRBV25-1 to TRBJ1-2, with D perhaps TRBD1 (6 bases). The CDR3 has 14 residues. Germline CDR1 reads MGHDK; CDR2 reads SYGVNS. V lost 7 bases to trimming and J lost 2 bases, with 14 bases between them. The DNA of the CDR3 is TGTGCCAGCACCCCTCAGGGGCAGAACTATGGCTACACCTTC. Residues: CASTPQGQNYGYTF.

The CDR3 sequence: CSVARDPSTDTQYF. Written as DNA, the CDR3 is TGCAGCGTTGCCCGGGACCCAAGCACAGATACGCAGTATTTT. This sequence joins TRBV29-1 and TRBJ2-3; perhaps D is TRBD1 or TRBD2 (5 bases each). CDR3 length equals 14 residues. Trimming removed 4 bases from V and 0 bases from J, with 11 bases in between. Germline V gene data show CDR1 as SQVTM and CDR2 as ANQGSEA.

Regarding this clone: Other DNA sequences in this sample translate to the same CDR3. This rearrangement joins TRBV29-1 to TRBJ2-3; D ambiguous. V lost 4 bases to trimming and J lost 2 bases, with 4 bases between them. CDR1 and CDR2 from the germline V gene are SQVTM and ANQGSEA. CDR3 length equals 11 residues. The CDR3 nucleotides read TGCAGCGTTGCGACCACAGATACGCAGTATTTT. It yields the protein CSVATTDTQYF.

The CDR3 reads CASSVATGGGQFF. CDR3 DNA: TGTGCCAGCAGCGTAGCTACGGGTGGAGGGCAGTTCTTC. This sequence joins TRBV9 and TRBJ2-1, with D maybe TRBD2 (5 bases). V was trimmed by 0 bases and J by 12 bases, leaving 13 bases between them. The germline CDR1 and CDR2 sequences are SGDLS and YYNGEE. The CDR3 loop spans 13 amino acids.

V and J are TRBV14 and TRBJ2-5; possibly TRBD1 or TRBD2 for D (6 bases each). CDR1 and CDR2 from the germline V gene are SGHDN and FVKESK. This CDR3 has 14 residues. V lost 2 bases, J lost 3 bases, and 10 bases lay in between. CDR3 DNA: TGTGCCAGCAGCCAACTCGGGGGCGAAGAGACCCAGTACTTC. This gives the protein CASSQLGGEETQYF.

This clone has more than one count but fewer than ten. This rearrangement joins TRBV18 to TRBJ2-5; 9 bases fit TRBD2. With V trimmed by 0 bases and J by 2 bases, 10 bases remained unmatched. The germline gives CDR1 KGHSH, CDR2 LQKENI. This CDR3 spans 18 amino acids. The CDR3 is CASSPPTGSGGIQETQYF. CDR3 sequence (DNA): TGTGCCAGCTCACCACCGACCGGAAGCGGGGGGATACAAGAGACCCAGTACTTC.

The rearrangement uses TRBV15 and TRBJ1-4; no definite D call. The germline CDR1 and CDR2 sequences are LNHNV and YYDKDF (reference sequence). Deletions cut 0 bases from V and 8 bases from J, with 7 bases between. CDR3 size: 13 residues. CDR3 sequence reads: CATSRDPGEKLFF. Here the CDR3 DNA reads TGTGCCACCAGCAGAGATCCGGGCGAAAAACTGTTTTTT.

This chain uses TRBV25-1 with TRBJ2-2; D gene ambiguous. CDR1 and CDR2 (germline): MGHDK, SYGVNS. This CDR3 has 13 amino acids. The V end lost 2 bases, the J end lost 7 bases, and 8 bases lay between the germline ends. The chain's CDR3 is CASSEMGGGELFF. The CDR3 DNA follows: TGTGCCAGCAGTGAAATGGGCGGCGGGGAGCTGTTTTTT.

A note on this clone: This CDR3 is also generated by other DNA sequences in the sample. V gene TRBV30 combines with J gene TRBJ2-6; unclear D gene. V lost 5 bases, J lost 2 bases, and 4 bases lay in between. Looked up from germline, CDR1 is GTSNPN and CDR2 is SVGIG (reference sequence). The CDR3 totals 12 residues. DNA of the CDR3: TGTGCCTGGTCAGCTGGGGCCAACGTCCTGACTTTC. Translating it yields CAWSAGANVLTF.

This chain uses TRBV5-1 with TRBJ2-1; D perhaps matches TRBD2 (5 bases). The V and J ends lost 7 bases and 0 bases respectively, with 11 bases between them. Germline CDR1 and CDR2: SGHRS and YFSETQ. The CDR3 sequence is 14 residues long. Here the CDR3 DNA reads TGCGCCAGCGAGGCCGGAGGCTCCTACAATGAGCAGTTCTTC. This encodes CASEAGGSYNEQFF.

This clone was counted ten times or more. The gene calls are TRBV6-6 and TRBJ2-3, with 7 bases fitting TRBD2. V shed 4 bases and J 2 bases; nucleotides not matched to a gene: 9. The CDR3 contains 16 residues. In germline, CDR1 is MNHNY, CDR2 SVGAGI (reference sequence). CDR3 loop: CASSSQRAGDTDTQYF. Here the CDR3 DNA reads TGTGCCAGCAGTTCTCAGCGGGCGGGGGACACAGATACGCAGTATTTT.

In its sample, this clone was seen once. The CDR3 here is CAWSVARNGYTF. The CDR3, as DNA: TGTGCCTGGAGTGTGGCCAGGAATGGCTACACCTTC. The V and J genes are TRBV30 and TRBJ1-2; D not resolved. The CDR3 has 12 amino acids. Germline loops: CDR1 GTSNPN, CDR2 SVGIG (reference sequence). Trimming pared 0 bases from V and 6 bases from J, leaving 8 bases between.

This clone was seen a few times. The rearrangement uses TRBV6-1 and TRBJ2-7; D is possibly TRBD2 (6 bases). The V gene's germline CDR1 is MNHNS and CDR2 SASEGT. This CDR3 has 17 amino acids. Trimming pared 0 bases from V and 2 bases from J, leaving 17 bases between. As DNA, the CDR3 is TGTGCCAGCAGTGAAGCGGGACTGCAAGGATCTCCCTACGAGCAGTACTTC. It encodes CASSEAGLQGSPYEQYF.

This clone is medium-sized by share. The CDR3 protein is CAISAPSETQYF. The DNA for the CDR3 is TGTGCCATCAGTGCCCCCTCGGAGACCCAGTACTTC. This sequence joins TRBV10-3 and TRBJ2-5; D gene ambiguous. Between the trimmed V and J ends, which lost 4 bases and 5 bases, there was a span of 8 bases. This CDR3 has 12 amino acids. Germline V gene sequence: CDR1 ENHRY, CDR2 SYGVKD.

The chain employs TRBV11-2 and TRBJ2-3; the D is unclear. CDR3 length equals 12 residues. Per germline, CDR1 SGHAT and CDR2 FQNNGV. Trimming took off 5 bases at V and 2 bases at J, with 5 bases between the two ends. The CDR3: CASSVNTDTQYF. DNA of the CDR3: TGTGCCAGCAGCGTAAACACAGATACGCAGTATTTT.

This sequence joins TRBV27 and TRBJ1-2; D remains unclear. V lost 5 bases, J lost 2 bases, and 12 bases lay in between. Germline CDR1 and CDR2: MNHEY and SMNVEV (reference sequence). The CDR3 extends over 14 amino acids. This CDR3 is CASSPMTRNYGYTF. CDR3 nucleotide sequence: TGTGCCAGCAGTCCCATGACTCGGAACTATGGCTACACCTTC.

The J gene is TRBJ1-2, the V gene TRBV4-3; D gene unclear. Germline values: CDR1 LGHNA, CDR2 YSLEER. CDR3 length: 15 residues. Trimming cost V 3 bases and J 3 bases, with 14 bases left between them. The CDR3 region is CASSQSAGSYYGYTF. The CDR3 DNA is TGCGCCAGCAGCCAGTCGGCGGGGAGCTACTATGGCTACACCTTC.

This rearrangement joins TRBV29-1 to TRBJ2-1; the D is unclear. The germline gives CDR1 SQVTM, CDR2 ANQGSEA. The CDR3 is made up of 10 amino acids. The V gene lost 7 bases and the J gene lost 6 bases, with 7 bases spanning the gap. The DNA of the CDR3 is TGCAGCGGGATTGTCAATGAGCAGTTCTTC. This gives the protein CSGIVNEQFF.

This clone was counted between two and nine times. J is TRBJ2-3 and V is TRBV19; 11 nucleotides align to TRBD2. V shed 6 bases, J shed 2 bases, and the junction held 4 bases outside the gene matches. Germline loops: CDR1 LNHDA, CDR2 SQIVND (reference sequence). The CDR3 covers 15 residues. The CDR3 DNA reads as TGTGCCAGTAGGGGGACTAGCGGCACCACAGATACGCAGTATTTT. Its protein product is CASRGTSGTTDTQYF.